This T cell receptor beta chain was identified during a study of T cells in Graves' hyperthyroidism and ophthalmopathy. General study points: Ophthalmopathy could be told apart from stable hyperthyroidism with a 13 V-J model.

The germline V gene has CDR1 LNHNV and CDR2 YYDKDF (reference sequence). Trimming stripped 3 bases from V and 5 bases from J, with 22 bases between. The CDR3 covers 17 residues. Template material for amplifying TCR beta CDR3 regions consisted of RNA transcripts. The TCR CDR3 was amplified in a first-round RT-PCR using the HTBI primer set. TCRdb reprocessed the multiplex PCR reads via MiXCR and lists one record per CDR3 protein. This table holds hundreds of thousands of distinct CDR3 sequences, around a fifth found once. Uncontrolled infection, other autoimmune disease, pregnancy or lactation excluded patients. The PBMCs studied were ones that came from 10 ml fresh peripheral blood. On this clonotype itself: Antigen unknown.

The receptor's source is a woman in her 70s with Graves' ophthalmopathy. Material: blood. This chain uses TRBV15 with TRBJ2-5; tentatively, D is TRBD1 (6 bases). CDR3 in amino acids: CATSSGYRATGRETQYF. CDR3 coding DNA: TGTGCCACCAGCAGTGGTTATAGGGCGACAGGTCGGGAGACCCAGTACTTC.